The clone carrying this T cell receptor beta chain was observed at least ten times. Its specificity is not known. Germline CDR1 is SGHVS and CDR2 is FQNEAQ. The ends lost 7 bases at V and 4 bases at J; junction bases unmatched: 5. CDR3 length equals 14 residues. Template switching (which added a universal primer site) was used, and cDNA carried unique molecular identifiers. From the 5' RACE reads, TCRdb called clonotypes with MiXCR, one entry per CDR3 protein. The sample holds 500,000 to 700,000 distinct CDR3 sequences, around 7.4% seen once. The data belong to a study of identical twins. General study points: Twins shared beta out-of-frame sequences in excess, but this excess was weaker.

These same data were also listed under a study on yellow fever vaccine responses in identical twins.

Sequencing was performed on PBMCs. The receptor comes from a woman aged 18-29 years in good health. The chain has TRBV7-8 and TRBJ2-1; 9 nucleotides agree with TRBD2. As DNA, the CDR3 is TGTGCCAGCACAGGACTAGCGTTATACAATGAGCAGTTCTTC. Its protein product is CASTGLALYNEQFF.